A selection of T cell receptor beta chains follows, all from one sample in a study of spatial heterogeneity in lung cancer. MiXCR, applied by TCRdb to the 5' RACE reads, yields one record per CDR3 protein. The sample consists of approximately 40,000 distinct CDR3 sequences, around 7.5% of them appearing once. The sample was PBMCs, taken at surgery. The receptors come from a male donor with early-stage non-small cell lung cancer. Each CDR3 is given with its conserved first and last residue. D genes are given only for firm matches. Part of the rows lack a size; the others show once, few, many or a class for expanded clones.

>NA|TRBJ2-2|TRBV9|few
TGTGCCAGCACCAACACCGGGGAGCTGTTTTTT
CASTNTGELFF
>NA|TRBJ1-1|TRBV12-3/TRBV12-4|many
TGTGCCAGCAGCCACCTTAGGGGGAGGATGAACACTGAAGCTTTCTTT
CASSHLRGRMNTEAFF
>NA|TRBJ1-5|TRBV9|NA
TGTGCCAGCAGCGTATCTACAGGGAGGCAGCCCCAGCATTTT
CASSVSTGRQPQHF
>NA|TRBJ1-2|TRBV11-2|many
TGTGCCAGCACCCCGGACCTTATGGGTTCTAACTATGGCTACACCTTC
CASTPDLMGSNYGYTF
>NA|TRBJ2-4|TRBV20-1|many
TGCAGTGCTAGCCCTACACTGGAAGGGGCCAAAAACATTCAGTACTTC
CSASPTLEGAKNIQYF
>NA|TRBJ1-2|TRBV5-5|many
TGTGCCAGCAGCTTGGATCAACGGCACTATGGCTACACCTTC
CASSLDQRHYGYTF
>NA|TRBJ1-1|TRBV4-2|NA
TGTGCCAGCAGCCAAGATCCAGGGTCGGACACTGAAGCTTTCTTT
CASSQDPGSDTEAFF
>TRBD1|TRBJ2-5|TRBV12-3/TRBV12-4|many
TGTGCCAGCAGGGGGACAGGGGTGGGGACCCAGTACTTC
CASRGTGVGTQYF
>NA|TRBJ2-3|TRBV20-1|many
TGCAGTGCTTCCTCGGGGCGTAGCCCGGATACGCAGTATTTT
CSASSGRSPDTQYF
>TRBD1|TRBJ1-1|TRBV7-3|few
TGTGCCAGCAGCGGGGGACAGGGATACACTGAAGCTTTCTTT
CASSGGQGYTEAFF
>NA|TRBJ1-2|TRBV28|many
TGTGCCAGCAGCCCTCAACATGGCTACACCTTC
CASSPQHGYTF
>NA|TRBJ1-2|TRBV4-3|many
TGCGCCAGCAGCCAAAGGGCAGTGAATGGCTACACCTTC
CASSQRAVNGYTF
>NA|TRBJ2-7|TRBV7-2|NA
TGTGCCAGCAGCTCAAACCCTACAGGGTCCTACGAGCAGTACTTC
CASSSNPTGSYEQYF
>TRBD1|TRBJ2-3|TRBV6-5|many
TGTGCCAGCAGTTACGAGGGGGCTACTACCACAGATACGCAGTATTTT
CASSYEGATTTDTQYF
>NA|TRBJ2-1|TRBV11-3|many
TGTGCCAGCAGCCTAGGGACTTGGGGTCACAATGAGCAGTTCTTC
CASSLGTWGHNEQFF
>NA|TRBJ2-6|TRBV30|few
TGTGCCTGCCGACGAGACTCTGGGGCCAACGTCCTGACTTTC
CACRRDSGANVLTF
>NA|TRBJ1-5|TRBV21-1|many
TGTGCCAGCAGCAAAGATCGGGGAGTGGGGCGCAATCAGCCCCAGCATTTT
CASSKDRGVGRNQPQHF
>NA|TRBJ1-5|TRBV29-1|many
TGCAGCGTTGGGTCCGGGAGTCAGCCCCAGCATTTT
CSVGSGSQPQHF
>NA|TRBJ1-5|TRBV4-1|NA
TGCGCCAGCAGCCAAGAGTACAGGGTCCATCAGCCCCAGCATTTT
CASSQEYRVHQPQHF
>NA|TRBJ2-3|TRBV10-3|many
TGTGCCATCGGTACAGATACGCAGTATTTT
CAIGTDTQYF